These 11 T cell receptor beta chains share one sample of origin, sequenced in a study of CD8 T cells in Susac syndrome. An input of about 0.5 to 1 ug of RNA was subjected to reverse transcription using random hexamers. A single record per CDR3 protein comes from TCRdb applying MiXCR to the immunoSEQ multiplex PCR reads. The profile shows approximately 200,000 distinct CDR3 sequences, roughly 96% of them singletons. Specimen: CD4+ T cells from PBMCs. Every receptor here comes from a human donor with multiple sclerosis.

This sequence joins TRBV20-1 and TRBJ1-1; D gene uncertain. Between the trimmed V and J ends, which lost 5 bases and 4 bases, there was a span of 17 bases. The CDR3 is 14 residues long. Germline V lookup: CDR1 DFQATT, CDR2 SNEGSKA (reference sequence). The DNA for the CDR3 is TGCAGTGCTCGAAACCCCGGCGGCACCACTGAAGCTTTCTTT. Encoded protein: CSARNPGGTTEAFF.

Here the CDR3 DNA reads TGTGCCATCAGAGGTACCGGGACACCCTCGGAGACCCAGTACTTC. It is translated as CAIRGTGTPSETQYF. The rearrangement links TRBV10-3 to TRBJ2-5; D is possibly TRBD1 (6 bases). Per germline, CDR1 ENHRY and CDR2 SYGVKD. The length of the CDR3 is 15 residues. Trimming left V 6 bases short and J 5 bases short, with 19 bases between.

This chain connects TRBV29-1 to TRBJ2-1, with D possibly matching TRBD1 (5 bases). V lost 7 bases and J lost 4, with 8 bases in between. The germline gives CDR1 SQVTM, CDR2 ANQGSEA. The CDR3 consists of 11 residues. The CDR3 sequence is CSGGQYNEQFF. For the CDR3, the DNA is TGCAGCGGTGGACAATACAATGAGCAGTTCTTC.

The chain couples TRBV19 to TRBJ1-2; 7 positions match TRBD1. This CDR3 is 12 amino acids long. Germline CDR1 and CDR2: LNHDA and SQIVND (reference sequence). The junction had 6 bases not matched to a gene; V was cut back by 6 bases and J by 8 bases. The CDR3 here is CASRPTGQGYTF. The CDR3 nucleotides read TGTGCCAGTAGGCCAACGGGACAGGGCTACACCTTC.

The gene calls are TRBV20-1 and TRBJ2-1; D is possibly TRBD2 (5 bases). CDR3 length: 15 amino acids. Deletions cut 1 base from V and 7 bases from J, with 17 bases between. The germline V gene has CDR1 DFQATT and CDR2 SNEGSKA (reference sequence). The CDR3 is CSARVPGTSENEQFF. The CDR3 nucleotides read TGCAGTGCTAGAGTGCCCGGCACTAGTGAAAATGAGCAGTTCTTC.

CDR3 in amino acids: CATSIIPGRPNQPQHF. The CDR3 DNA reads as TGTGCCACCAGCATAATCCCGGGACGGCCAAATCAGCCCCAGCATTTT. The chain carries TRBV24-1 and TRBJ1-5, with D possibly TRBD1 on 5 matching bases. V lost 7 bases to trimming and J lost 4 bases, with 19 bases between them. Looked up from germline, CDR1 is KGHDR and CDR2 is SFDVKD. This CDR3 is built from 16 residues.

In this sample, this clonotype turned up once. As DNA, the CDR3 is TGCGCCAGCAGCCAAGGAAAGCAAGACAGTATCAATCAGCCCCAGCATTTT. As protein: CASSQGKQDSINQPQHF. The chain is built from TRBV4-1 and TRBJ1-5; TRBD1 is a possible D gene (5 bases). Trimming stripped 1 base from V and 3 bases from J, with 16 bases between. This CDR3 comprises 17 residues. In germline, CDR1 is MGHRA, CDR2 YSYEKL.

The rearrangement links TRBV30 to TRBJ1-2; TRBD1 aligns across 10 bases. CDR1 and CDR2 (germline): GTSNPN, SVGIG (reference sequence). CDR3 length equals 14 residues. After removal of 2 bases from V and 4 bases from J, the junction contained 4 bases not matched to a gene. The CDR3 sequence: CAWSQGQGIYGYTF. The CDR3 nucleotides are TGTGCCTGGAGTCAGGGACAGGGGATCTATGGCTACACCTTC.

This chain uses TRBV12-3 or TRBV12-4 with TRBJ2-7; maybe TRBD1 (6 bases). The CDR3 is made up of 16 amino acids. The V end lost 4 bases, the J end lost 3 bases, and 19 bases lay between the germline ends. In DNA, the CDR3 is TGTGCCAGCAGTTCACAGGGAGCCGCTGTCAACTACGAGCAGTACTTC. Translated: CASSSQGAAVNYEQYF.

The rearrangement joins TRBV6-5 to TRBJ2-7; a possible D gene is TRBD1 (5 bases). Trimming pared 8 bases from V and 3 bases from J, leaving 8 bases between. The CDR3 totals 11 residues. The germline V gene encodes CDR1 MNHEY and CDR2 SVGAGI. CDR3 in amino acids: CASGAYYEQYF. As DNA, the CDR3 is TGTGCCAGCGGGGCCTACTACGAGCAGTACTTC.

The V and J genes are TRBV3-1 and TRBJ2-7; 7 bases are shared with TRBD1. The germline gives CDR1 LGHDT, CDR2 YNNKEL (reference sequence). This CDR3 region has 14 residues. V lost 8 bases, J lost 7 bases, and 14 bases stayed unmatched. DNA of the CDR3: TGTGCCAGCGGACCGAACAGGGGAGTGGAAGAGCAGTACTTC. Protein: CASGPNRGVEEQYF.